These 22 T cell receptor beta chains share one sample of origin, sequenced in a study of T cells in Graves' hyperthyroidism and ophthalmopathy. The source material, RNA transcripts, was used to amplify TCR beta CDR3 regions. An initial round of RT-PCR targeting the TCR CDR3 relied on the HTBI primer set. One entry per CDR3 protein results from TCRdb running MiXCR on the multiplex PCR reads. The sample lists approximately 300,000 distinct CDR3 sequences, approximately 17% occurring once. Material for sequencing was blood. The origin of the receptors is a woman between 55 and 75 years old with Graves' ophthalmopathy.

This clonotype was observed at least ten times. The V gene is TRBV6-1, the J gene TRBJ1-1; possibly TRBD1 for D (5 bases). The CDR3 extends over 15 amino acids. CDR1 and CDR2 from the germline V gene are MNHNS and SASEGT. Trimming took 4 bases from V and 1 from J, leaving 13 bases between them. CDR3 region: CASSGAFGGNTEAFF. CDR3 nucleotide sequence: TGTGCCAGCAGTGGGGCCTTTGGGGGGAACACTGAAGCTTTCTTT.

The V gene is TRBV15, the J gene TRBJ2-7; perhaps TRBD1 as D (6 bases). V lost 0 bases to trimming and J lost 7 bases, with 28 bases between them. From germline, CDR1 is LNHNV and CDR2 YYDKDF (reference sequence). The CDR3 is 19 amino acids. The CDR3 DNA reads TGTGCCACCAGCAGAGATATTTGGCTGGCGACCGGGACATCTGAAGAGCAGTACTTC. This encodes CATSRDIWLATGTSEEQYF.

This clonotype was detected many times. The chain recombines TRBV3-1 with TRBJ2-3; maybe TRBD1 (5 bases). V was pared by 1 base and J by 11 bases, with 13 bases between. The CDR3 length is 13 residues. CDR1 is LGHDT and CDR2 is YNNKEL in the germline V gene (reference sequence). The CDR3 DNA reads as TGTGCCAGCAGCCAAGCCCAGACAGTCATGCAGTATTTT. Residues: CASSQAQTVMQYF.

This clonotype appeared a few times. The chain has TRBV7-2 and TRBJ1-3; D may be TRBD1 (6 bases). From germline, CDR1 is SGHTA and CDR2 FQGNSA. V was trimmed by 5 bases and J by 3 bases, leaving 11 bases between them. CDR3 length equals 14 residues. CDR3 nucleotide sequence: TGTGCCAGCAGCCGATACAGGGTTGGAAACACCATATATTTT. This encodes CASSRYRVGNTIYF.

This chain uses TRBV5-1 with TRBJ1-4; 7 nucleotides agree with TRBD1. Germline V gene sequence: CDR1 SGHRS, CDR2 YFSETQ. V dropped 0 bases and J dropped 8; count of bases not matched to a gene: 13. CDR3 size: 17 residues. In DNA form, the CDR3 reads TGCGCCAGCAGCTTGGGGGACAGCGGACCCGCAGGGGAAAAACTGTTTTTT. Its protein product is CASSLGDSGPAGEKLFF.

This clonotype appeared a few times. This chain connects TRBV28 to TRBJ2-1; TRBD2 matches 12 bases. Trimming removed 4 bases from V and 1 base from J; junction bases left unmatched: 5. The CDR3 is made up of 17 amino acids. Germline loops: CDR1 MDHEN, CDR2 SYDVKM. CDR3 nucleotides: TGTGCCAGCAGTTCCCGACTAGCGGGAGAGTCCTACAATGAGCAGTTCTTC. This codes for CASSSRLAGESYNEQFF.

This clonotype was counted only a few times. The V and J genes are TRBV6-1 and TRBJ2-1, with 9 nucleotides matching TRBD2. The trim removed 7 bases at V and 0 bases at J, leaving 4 bases unmatched. CDR1 and CDR2 (germline): MNHNS, SASEGT. The CDR3 contains 15 residues. CDR3: CASIISGSSYNEQFF. For the CDR3, the DNA is TGTGCCAGCATAATTAGCGGGAGCTCCTACAATGAGCAGTTCTTC.

This clonotype has only a few counts. The rearrangement links TRBV7-8 to TRBJ1-5; TRBD1 might be the D (6 bases). V was pared by 3 bases and J by 6 bases, with 24 bases between. Germline V gives CDR1 SGHVS, CDR2 FQNEAQ. CDR3 length: 18 amino acids. The CDR3 loop is CASSLGGMGGRRSQPQHF. CDR3 coding DNA: TGTGCCAGCAGCTTGGGGGGTATGGGGGGGCGCAGAAGTCAGCCCCAGCATTTT.

This clonotype was counted at least ten times. The chain uses TRBV12-3 or TRBV12-4 and TRBJ1-2; D is possibly TRBD1 (5 bases). The ends were cut back, 1 base at V and 4 bases at J, with 13 bases in the middle. CDR3 length equals 15 residues. CDR3 sequence (DNA): TGTGCCAGCAGTTTAGTTGGTAGGGGCGGCTATGGCTACACCTTC. Translating it yields CASSLVGRGGYGYTF.

This clonotype was found a few times. This CDR3 is CASSAEQGETEAFF. The CDR3 coding sequence is TGTGCCAGCAGCGCCGAGCAGGGGGAGACTGAAGCTTTCTTT. This chain joins TRBV9 and TRBJ1-1, with 7 bases matching TRBD1. J lost 5 bases, V lost 3 bases, and 7 bases had no gene match. The CDR3 length is 14 residues. Germline lookup yields CDR1 SGDLS and CDR2 YYNGEE.

The CDR3 coding sequence is TGTGCCAGCAGGACTAGCGGGAGGGCCAAGGAGCAGTACTTC. It is translated as CASRTSGRAKEQYF. This chain connects TRBV28 to TRBJ2-7, with 14 bases lining up with TRBD2. V lost 6 bases to trimming and J lost 7 bases; unmatched junction nucleotides: 5. Per germline, CDR1 MDHEN and CDR2 SYDVKM. The CDR3 is 14 amino acids. Supplemented by reference TRBV28 and TRBJ2-7, the full variable domain reads DVKVTQSSRYLVKRTGEKVFLECVQDMDHENMFWYRQDPGLGLRLIYFSYDVKMKEKGDIPEGYSVSREKKERFSLILESASTNQTSMYLCASRTSGRAKEQYFGPGTRLTVT.

This clonotype was observed a handful of times. The chain uses TRBV19 and TRBJ1-1; D is unresolved. V shed 6 bases and J shed 4 bases, with 15 bases lying between them. CDR3 length equals 14 residues. From germline, CDR1 is LNHDA and CDR2 SQIVND (reference sequence). The CDR3 spells CASRAGHTRTEAFF. DNA for the CDR3: TGTGCCAGTAGGGCCGGGCACACACGCACTGAAGCTTTCTTT. The entire variable domain, with the rest obtained from reference TRBV19 and TRBJ1-1, is as follows: DGGITQSPKYLFRKEGQNVTLSCEQNLNHDAMYWYRQDPGQGLRLIYYSQIVNDFQKGDIAEGYSVSREKKESFPLTVTSAQKNPTAFYLCASRAGHTRTEAFFGQGTRLTVV.

In this sample, this clonotype turned up many times. This chain links TRBV6-1 with TRBJ1-1; no reliable D call. The germline CDR1 and CDR2 sequences are MNHNS and SASEGT. The V end was cut by 6 bases, the J end by 4 bases, with 12 bases between. The CDR3 runs 13 residues. CDR3 amino acids: CASRAQRSTEAFF. In DNA form, the CDR3 reads TGTGCCAGCAGAGCACAGAGGAGCACTGAAGCTTTCTTT.

This clonotype occurred many times. The chain carries TRBV28 and TRBJ2-7; TRBD1 or TRBD2 may be the D gene (5 bases each). The V gene lost 3 bases and the J gene lost 4 bases, with 13 bases spanning the gap. The CDR3 is made up of 14 amino acids. CDR1 MDHEN and CDR2 SYDVKM come from the germline V gene. In nucleotides, the CDR3 is TGTGCCAGCAGTTTGGGGGTAGGGGATTACGAGCAGTACTTC. Protein sequence: CASSLGVGDYEQYF.

This clonotype has just one count. This chain links TRBV5-6 with TRBJ1-4; the D is unclear. Germline CDR1 is SGHDT and CDR2 is YYEEEE. V dropped 4 bases and J dropped 6 bases, with 19 bases sitting between them. CDR3 length: 16 residues. The CDR3 protein is CASSPSAGFSDEKLFF. In nucleotides, the CDR3 is TGTGCCAGCAGCCCTTCCGCTGGTTTCAGCGATGAAAAACTGTTTTTT.

This clonotype was counted at least ten times. This rearrangement joins TRBV12-3 or TRBV12-4 to TRBJ2-7; D ambiguous. The CDR3 extends over 12 amino acids. V was cut by 3 bases and J by 1 base, with 4 bases left in between. The CDR3: CASSFRSYEQYF. CDR3 nucleotide sequence: TGTGCCAGCAGTTTTAGATCCTACGAGCAGTACTTC.

This clonotype was counted ten times or more. This sequence joins TRBV28 and TRBJ1-6; D unclear. The germline V and J ends were trimmed by 7 bases and 6 bases, with 7 bases remaining between them. Germline V gives CDR1 MDHEN, CDR2 SYDVKM. The CDR3 has 12 amino acids. The CDR3 DNA is TGTGCCAGCACTACCACTAATTCACCCCTCCACTTT. Its protein product is CASTTTNSPLHF.

This clonotype was recorded many times. The chain carries TRBV6-2 or TRBV6-3 and TRBJ1-2; the match to TRBD1 covers 7 bases. Germline lookup yields CDR1 MNHEY and CDR2 SVGEGT. The V and J ends lost 6 bases and 8 bases, in that order; junction bases with no gene match: 9. This CDR3 has 13 residues. As DNA, the CDR3 is TGTGCCAGCAGAGACGACAGGGAAGCGGGCTACACCTTC. Protein product: CASRDDREAGYTF.

The table lists this clonotype with many counts. The chain has TRBV27 and TRBJ1-1; the D is unclear. The CDR3 has 13 amino acids. The germline CDR1 and CDR2 sequences are MNHEY and SMNVEV (reference sequence). The germline V and J ends were trimmed by 3 bases and 7 bases, with 12 bases remaining between them. This chain's CDR3 is CASSLNGPLEAFF. The CDR3 coding sequence is TGTGCCAGCAGTTTGAATGGCCCACTTGAAGCTTTCTTT.

This clonotype occurred many times. The rearrangement links TRBV27 to TRBJ2-7, with 9 bases that match TRBD2. This CDR3 comprises 15 residues. The germline gives CDR1 MNHEY, CDR2 SMNVEV (reference sequence). V trimming: 4 bases; J trimming: 7 bases; junction bases outside the gene matches: 11. CDR3 in DNA: TGTGCCAGCAGTTCCCTAGCGGGATTCTTAGGAGAGCAGTACTTC. The encoded protein is CASSSLAGFLGEQYF.

This clonotype was detected only a few times. A read error may account for a junction end that differs from germline. This chain connects TRBV6-1 to TRBJ2-1, with D perhaps matching TRBD2 (7 bases). The CDR3 covers 13 residues. Germline V gene data show CDR1 as MNHNS and CDR2 as SASEGT. DNA of the CDR3: TGTGCCAGCAGGGGGACCCAGACGGGGGGCCCCATCTTC. Protein: CASRGTQTGGPIF.

The chain is built from TRBV7-9 and TRBJ1-3; D is undetermined. Between the trimmed V and J ends, which lost 10 bases and 3 bases, there was a span of 16 bases. Germline V gene sequence: CDR1 SEHNR, CDR2 FQNEAQ (reference sequence). The CDR3 covers 14 residues. This chain's CDR3 is CANSPGGLGNTIYF. The CDR3 region has the DNA TGTGCCAACTCGCCGGGTGGACTTGGAAACACCATATATTTT.